A single sample is the source of the 7 T cell receptor beta chains below, sequenced in a study of T cell changes during pregnancy in multiple sclerosis. TCRdb's copy holds only in-frame clones and misses some; the assay was immunoSEQ multiplex PCR. The sample has about 75,000 clones, around 94% seen once; the top ten hold less than 0.15%. This material consisted of CD4+ T cells from peripheral blood mononuclear cells, taken after pregnancy. These receptors were obtained from a female donor with multiple sclerosis, enrolled in a pregnancy study.

This chain links TRBV19 with TRBJ1-1; D is undetermined. Trimming took 5 bases from V and 0 from J, leaving 13 bases between them. Germline lookup yields CDR1 LNHDA and CDR2 SQIVND (reference sequence). The CDR3 is 15 amino acids. For the CDR3, the DNA is TGTGCCAGTAGTCCCTTACAGAATATGAACACTGAAGCTTTCTTT. This sequence encodes CASSPLQNMNTEAFF.

The CDR3 protein is CASSLIPGQGFYEQYF. The CDR3 nucleotides read TGTGCCAGCAGCTTGATCCCGGGACAGGGGTTCTACGAGCAGTACTTC. The rearrangement uses TRBV7-8 and TRBJ2-7, with 10 bases identical to TRBD1. This CDR3 spans 16 amino acids. CDR1 and CDR2 from the germline V gene are SGHVS and FQNEAQ. Trimming took 3 bases from V and 3 from J; bases not matched to a gene: 8. Full variable domain (remainder filled in from reference TRBV7-8 and TRBJ2-7): GAGVSQSPRYKVAKRGQDVALRCDPISGHVSLFWYQQALGQGPEFLTYFQNEAQLDKSGLPSDRFFAERPEGSVSTLKIQRTQQEDSAVYLCASSLIPGQGFYEQYFGPGTRLTVT.

The chain combines TRBV9 with TRBJ2-7; 7 nucleotides match TRBD2. CDR3 length equals 13 residues. Germline V lookup: CDR1 SGDLS, CDR2 YYNGEE. The V gene end was trimmed by 1 base and the J gene end by 3 bases; junction bases not matched to a gene: 1. The CDR3 here is CASSVSGDYEQYF. In nucleotides, the CDR3 is TGTGCCAGCAGCGTAAGCGGGGACTACGAGCAGTACTTC.

This clone is a singleton in its sample. The chain recombines TRBV6-1 with TRBJ2-7; 8 bases match TRBD1. Germline values: CDR1 MNHNS, CDR2 SASEGT. The CDR3 runs to 16 residues. J gave up 0 bases and V 4 bases, and 8 bases lay outside the gene matches. The DNA for the CDR3 is TGTGCCAGCAGTGGTCGTCGGGACAGGAGCTCCTACGAGCAGTACTTC. This sequence encodes CASSGRRDRSSYEQYF.

CDR3: CASAPGLPDTQYF. In DNA form, the CDR3 reads TGTGCCAGTGCCCCCGGACTACCAGATACGCAGTATTTT. The V gene is TRBV19, the J gene TRBJ2-3; tentatively, D is TRBD2 (6 bases). Germline CDR1 and CDR2: LNHDA and SQIVND (reference sequence). The V end was cut by 8 bases, the J end by 4 bases, with 13 bases between. The CDR3 totals 13 residues.

J is TRBJ1-5 and V is TRBV11-2; no reliable D call. This CDR3 contains 14 residues. Between the trimmed V and J ends, which lost 5 bases and 1 base, there was a span of 9 bases. The V gene's germline CDR1 is SGHAT and CDR2 FQNNGV. The CDR3 nucleotides are TGTGCCAGCAGCCGCGGGCCCAGCAATCAGCCCCAGCATTTT. This sequence encodes CASSRGPSNQPQHF.

V usage is TRBV7-9 and J usage is TRBJ2-2, with D perhaps matching TRBD1 (6 bases). In germline, CDR1 is SEHNR, CDR2 FQNEAQ (reference sequence). Deletions cut 5 bases from V and 6 bases from J, with 13 bases between. The CDR3 is 14 amino acids. The CDR3 region is CASSVDRSPGELFF. CDR3 DNA: TGTGCCAGCAGCGTGGACAGATCCCCCGGGGAGCTGTTTTTT.